The 18 T cell receptor beta chains in this list originate from one sample, sequenced in a study of T cells in localized non-small cell lung cancer. The assay was immunoSEQ multiplex PCR, and TCRdb's table has in-frame clones only and misses some. The profile shows about 24,000 clones, 89% of them singletons. Sequencing used peripheral blood, obtained before any cancer treatment. The source of these receptors is a man between 40 and 69 years old with stage I squamous cell lung carcinoma.

The chain links TRBV6-1 to TRBJ1-1; 9 bases align to TRBD1. CDR3 length: 14 amino acids. V lost 5 bases and J lost 2; bases outside the gene matches: 3. CDR1 and CDR2 (germline): MNHNS, SASEGT. The CDR3 loop reads CASSFTGGNTEAFF. CDR3 nucleotides: TGTGCCAGCAGTTTCACAGGGGGCAACACTGAAGCTTTCTTT.

This clone was seen more than once but under ten times. The chain has TRBV7-9 and TRBJ2-5; D remains ambiguous. The CDR3 loop spans 14 amino acids. Germline V gives CDR1 SEHNR, CDR2 FQNEAQ (reference sequence). V was cut by 2 bases and J by 1 base, with 8 bases left in between. The CDR3 loop reads CASSLRQTQETQYF. In DNA form, the CDR3 reads TGTGCCAGCAGCTTACGACAAACCCAAGAGACCCAGTACTTC.

The chain recombines TRBV11-2 with TRBJ2-3, with D possibly matching TRBD2 (6 bases). The germline gives CDR1 SGHAT, CDR2 FQNNGV. The CDR3 length is 15 residues. V shed 5 bases and J shed 2 bases, with 14 bases lying between them. The CDR3 DNA follows: TGTGCCAGCAGCCATTTTCGGGGGTCCACAGATACGCAGTATTTT. This codes for CASSHFRGSTDTQYF.

The rearrangement uses TRBV7-2 and TRBJ1-3; D remains unclear. This CDR3 is built from 17 residues. Germline assignment: CDR1 SGHTA and CDR2 FQGNSA. Trimming cost V 4 bases and J 0 bases, with 16 bases left between them. The CDR3 is CASSSGVAPSSGNTIYF. The CDR3 region has the DNA TGTGCCAGCAGCTCCGGGGTGGCTCCAAGCTCTGGAAACACCATATATTTT.

This chain joins TRBV7-3 and TRBJ2-3, with 8 bases fitting TRBD1. The CDR3 runs 14 residues. Germline V gene data show CDR1 as SGHTA and CDR2 as FQGTGA. J gave up 1 base and V 5 bases, and 2 bases lay outside the gene matches. The CDR3 DNA reads as TGTGCCAGCAGCCCGGGACAGGGCACAGATACGCAGTATTTT. Its protein product is CASSPGQGTDTQYF.

This clone appeared a single time. The chain carries TRBV28 and TRBJ2-7, with D tentatively TRBD2 (5 bases). This CDR3 contains 13 residues. The V gene lost 1 base and the J gene lost 5 bases, with 9 bases spanning the gap. The V gene's germline CDR1 is MDHEN and CDR2 SYDVKM. CDR3 DNA: TGTGCCAGCAGTTTATTACTGCGGGACGAGCAGTACTTC. It yields the protein CASSLLLRDEQYF.

The V and J genes are TRBV2 and TRBJ2-7; 14 bases align to TRBD2. Trimming at V came to 6 bases and at J to 9 bases, leaving 7 bases not matched to a gene. The V gene's germline CDR1 is SNHLY and CDR2 FYNNEI. This CDR3 contains 14 residues. The CDR3 DNA follows: TGTGCCAGCAGGGGACTAGCGGGGGCTGGCGGGCAGTACTTC. Its protein is CASRGLAGAGGQYF. Full variable domain (remainder filled in from reference TRBV2 and TRBJ2-7): EPEVTQTPSHQVTQMGQEVILRCVPISNHLYFYWYRQILGQKVEFLVSFYNNEISEKSEIFDDQFSVERPDGSNFTLKIRSTKLEDSAMYFCASRGLAGAGGQYFGPGTRLTVT.

V gene TRBV5-6 combines with J gene TRBJ1-6, with D tentatively TRBD1 (5 bases). The CDR3 is made up of 14 amino acids. V was clipped by 2 bases and J by 9 bases, with 12 bases between them. Germline lookup yields CDR1 SGHDT and CDR2 YYEEEE. CDR3 nucleotide sequence: TGTGCCAGCAGCTTCGGGACCGGAGGTTCACCCCTCCACTTT. It specifies CASSFGTGGSPLHF.

J is TRBJ2-1 and V is TRBV5-6; no reliable D call. Germline V CDR1 and CDR2: SGHDT, YYEEEE. The CDR3 runs to 12 residues. Trimming removed 4 bases from V and 10 bases from J, with 12 bases in between. CDR3 in DNA: TGTGCCAGCAGCCGGAACCCTAGGGAGCAGTTCTTC. Its translation is CASSRNPREQFF.

The genes are TRBV10-3 and TRBJ2-2; 13 nucleotides align to TRBD2. With V trimmed by 4 bases and J by 2 bases, 1 base remained unmatched. This CDR3 region has 16 residues. Germline-derived CDR1 and CDR2 are ENHRY and SYGVKD. In DNA form, the CDR3 reads TGTGCCATCAGTGGACTAGCGGGGGGAAACACCGGGGAGCTGTTTTTT. It yields the protein CAISGLAGGNTGELFF.

The chain is built from TRBV7-6 and TRBJ2-7; D is ambiguous. V lost 4 bases and J lost 4, with 20 bases in between. Germline V gives CDR1 SGHVS, CDR2 FNYEAQ. The CDR3 covers 16 residues. The CDR3 spells CASSSLPAPDSYEQYF. DNA of the CDR3: TGTGCCAGCAGCTCCCTTCCGGCGCCCGATTCATACGAGCAGTACTTC. The full variable domain, rest sourced from reference TRBV7-6 and TRBJ2-7, is GAGVSQSPRYKVTKRGQDVALRCDPISGHVSLYWYRQALGQGPEFLTYFNYEAQQDKSGLPNDRFSAERPEGSISTLTIQRTEQRDSAMYRCASSSLPAPDSYEQYFGPGTRLTVT.

This rearrangement joins TRBV28 to TRBJ2-7; TRBD1 agrees at 9 bases. CDR3 length: 14 residues. J was trimmed by 4 bases and V by 6 bases; bases with no gene match: 7. Germline values: CDR1 MDHEN, CDR2 SYDVKM. In nucleotides, the CDR3 is TGTGCCAGCAGCATCATACAGGGGGCGTACGAGCAGTACTTC. Protein product: CASSIIQGAYEQYF.

J is TRBJ1-6 and V is TRBV10-3, with D unresolved. CDR3 size: 15 residues. Germline V lookup: CDR1 ENHRY, CDR2 SYGVKD. The V end was cut by 3 bases, the J end by 5 bases, with 11 bases between. The CDR3, as DNA: TGTGCCATCAGTGAAGGGCACCCGAATAATTCACCCCTCCACTTT. Its translation is CAISEGHPNNSPLHF.

This chain uses TRBV28 with TRBJ2-3; D possibly uses TRBD1 or TRBD2 (6 bases each). The CDR3 contains 16 residues. Germline lookup yields CDR1 MDHEN and CDR2 SYDVKM. V was trimmed by 3 bases and J by 0 bases, leaving 13 bases between them. The CDR3 DNA reads as TGTGCCAGCAGTTTGTCGGCGGGGACAAGCACAGATACGCAGTATTTT. Residues: CASSLSAGTSTDTQYF.

The V call is TRBV30, the J call TRBJ1-5; D call uncertain. Deletions cut 2 bases from V and 3 bases from J, with 8 bases between. Germline V lookup: CDR1 GTSNPN, CDR2 SVGIG (reference sequence). The CDR3 is made up of 13 amino acids. This CDR3 is CAWSSQSNQPQHF. The CDR3 nucleotides read TGTGCCTGGAGTAGCCAGTCCAATCAGCCCCAGCATTTT.

This chain uses TRBV19 with TRBJ2-2; D is unresolved. The V end was cut by 4 bases, the J end by 5 bases, with 2 bases between. CDR1 is LNHDA, CDR2 SQIVND, per germline (reference sequence). CDR3 length: 11 residues. CDR3 DNA sequence: TGTGCCAGTAGTAGAACCGGGGAGCTGTTTTTT. It yields the protein CASSRTGELFF.

The rearrangement uses TRBV7-2 and TRBJ2-3, with 11 bases fitting TRBD2. V trimming: 5 bases; J trimming: 3 bases; junction bases outside the gene matches: 10. The CDR3 is 17 residues long. Germline V gene lookup returns CDR1 SGHTA and CDR2 FQGNSA. CDR3 coding DNA: TGTGCCAGCAGCCTCCACCTCCTAGCGGGGGGTACAGATACGCAGTATTTT. This translates into CASSLHLLAGGTDTQYF.

The chain carries TRBV29-1 and TRBJ1-2, with 11 bases lining up with TRBD1. CDR1 is SQVTM, CDR2 ANQGSEA, per germline. This CDR3 has 16 amino acids. V was clipped by 0 bases and J by 8 bases; unmatched bases: 11. CDR3 coding DNA: TGCAGCGTTGAAGAGCGAGTAGGACAGGGGGCCGGGGGCTACACCTTC. This encodes CSVEERVGQGAGGYTF.